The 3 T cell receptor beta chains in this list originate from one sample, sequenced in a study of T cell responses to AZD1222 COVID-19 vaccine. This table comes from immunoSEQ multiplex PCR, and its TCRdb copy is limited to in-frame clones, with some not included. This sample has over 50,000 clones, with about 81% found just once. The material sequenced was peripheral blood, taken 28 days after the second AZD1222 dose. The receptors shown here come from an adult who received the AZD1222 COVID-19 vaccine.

CDR3 protein: CASSLAFTDYGYTF. The CDR3 DNA is TGTGCCAGCAGCTTAGCCTTCACAGACTATGGCTACACCTTC. The gene calls are TRBV7-9 and TRBJ1-2; D is ambiguous. The CDR3 covers 14 residues. The germline V gene has CDR1 SEHNR and CDR2 FQNEAQ (reference sequence). V was pared by 0 bases and J by 3 bases, with 8 bases between.

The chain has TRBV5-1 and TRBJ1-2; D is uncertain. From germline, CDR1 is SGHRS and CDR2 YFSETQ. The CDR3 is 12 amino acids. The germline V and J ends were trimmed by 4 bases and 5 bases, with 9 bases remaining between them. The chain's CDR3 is CASSQDWYGYTF. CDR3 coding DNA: TGCGCCAGCAGCCAGGATTGGTATGGCTACACCTTC.

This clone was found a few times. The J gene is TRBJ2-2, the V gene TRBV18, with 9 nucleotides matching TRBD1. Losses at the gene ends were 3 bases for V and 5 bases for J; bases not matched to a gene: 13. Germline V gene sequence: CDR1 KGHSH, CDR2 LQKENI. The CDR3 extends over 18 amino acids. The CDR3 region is CASSPTGTGTGRTGELFF. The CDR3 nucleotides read TGTGCCAGCTCACCGACGGGGACCGGGACAGGGAGGACCGGGGAGCTGTTTTTT.